This T cell receptor beta chain derives from a study of human T cells and chemical hapten exposure listed by TCRdb under 2021. General notes on the study: Libraries were pooled for sequencing, and variation in per-sample TCR yields was attributed mainly to small differences in library volumes within the pool. The study tracked peripheral blood TCR repertoire changes in vivo during primary and secondary sensitization to the hapten diphenylcyclopropenone (DPC) in alopecia patients. Both TCR alpha and TCR beta chains were sequenced from each blood RNA sample.

Unfractionated whole blood was collected in Tempus Blood RNA tubes, and total RNA was extracted from that blood. Four or five healthy volunteers acted as controls for TCR sequencing and had blood drawn at day 0, 2 weeks and 6 weeks. This clonotype appeared many times. Its antigen is not yet known. Base qualities are missing; no much larger clone stands one base away. Library generation was performed with 5' RACE. Reads for this sample came from an Illumina MiSeq. Library preparation attached unique molecular identifiers to individual cDNA molecules for quantitative, reproducible TCR counting. Regarding the original processing steps: The median number of TCRs per sample was some 100,000, ranging from roughly 20,000 to 700,000. V, J and CDR3 annotation of the TCR reads was performed with the Decombinator software suite. To make PS versus PT1 abundance plots, every sample was subsampled to the same number of TCRs (28,000). Expanded TCRs were defined as absent before sensitization and observed at least eight times at the 2-week time point. TCRdb cleaned the public reads at Q25 with fastp, built clones with MiXCR and kept in-frame beta chains. Each entry merges the rows of one CDR3 protein and shows their most common DNA and genes. TCRdb, not the authors, supplied the V and J calls. The sample table lists some 150,000 distinct CDR3 sequences, 4.1% of them with a count of one. The ten largest account for around 1.4% of the sample.

V and J are truncated by 4 bases and 7 bases respectively, leaving an intervening sequence of 15 bases. CDR1 and CDR2 were assigned from the germline V gene as SGHRS and YFSETQ. Inclusive of the bounding cysteine and phenylalanine, the CDR3 is 13 residues long. The DNA shown is the 39-base CDR3, in frame from base 1. Here is what the overall study found, with its caveats: The number of TCRs above 1 in 1000 frequency did not change with DPC sensitization; there was no evidence of global repertoire structure alterations. After repeated subsampling, the strength of the expansion versus patch-test correlation and the threshold at which it became significant changed.

The receptor's source is a female donor in good health. The sequence joins TRBV5-1 to TRBJ2-7; tentative D gene TRBD2, with 6 bases matching. The bases are TGCGCCAGCAGCCTGGGACTCTCGGGGGAGCAGTACTTC. It codes for CASSLGLSGEQYF.